One TCR beta chain is described in this entry. The antigen is unknown. These data are taken from a study of metastatic and nonmetastatic thyroid tumors. Study-wide background: Repertoire comparison spanned blood and tumor or nodule tissue of malignant and benign thyroid patients.

Not a single patient had been given any form of treatment at any point before undergoing thyroid surgery. Broader study findings: It was reportedly found that TCR beta diversity was significantly higher in malignant thyroid tumors than in benign nodules, a difference seen in both blood and tumor samples.

The CDR3 is 18 residues long. V lost 7 bases to trimming and J lost 6 bases; unmatched junction nucleotides: 23. In the authors' methods: The study built a papillary thyroid cancer distant-metastasis classifier from CDR3 differences across clinicopathological groups. TCRdb re-clonotyped the PCR reads via MiXCR. TCRdb, rather than the study authors, made the V and J calls. The sample includes roughly 40,000 clones, approximately 18% seen only once; the top ten take around 5.9%. The sample taken for sequencing was blood. The V gene is TRBV12-3 or TRBV12-4, the J gene TRBJ2-7; 8 nucleotides align to TRBD2. The sequence was obtained from a male donor with papillary thyroid cancer or a benign thyroid nodule (not recorded which). Some clones in this sample may be carry-over from other donors' samples. CDR3 in DNA: TGTGCCAGCACCCGTGTGGACTTAGCGGGACTGAGGTTTTTCGAGCAGTACTTC. Protein product: CASTRVDLAGLRFFEQYF.